The source of this T cell receptor beta chain is a study of early T cells in non-severe SARS-CoV-2 infection. V was pared by 8 bases and J by 5 bases, with 9 bases between. The CDR3 loop spans 11 amino acids. The germline V gene has CDR1 SNHLY and CDR2 FYNNEI. TCRdb recomputed calls from the 5' RACE reads with MiXCR, one row per CDR3 protein. This sample has about 80,000 distinct CDR3 sequences; around 15% occur once, and the top ten carry about 10%. The TCR originated in an adult who was a healthcare worker with PCR-confirmed SARS-CoV-2 infection or an uninfected control (not recorded which). The rearrangement joins TRBV2 to TRBJ2-5; D perhaps matches TRBD2 (5 bases). Sequenced input: whole blood. The CDR3 sequence is CASLARETQYF. CDR3 DNA: TGTGCCAGCCTAGCTCGGGAGACCCAGTACTTC.